The clone carrying this T cell receptor (beta chain) was recorded only once. The antigen remains unidentified. This record belongs to a study of T cell responses to AZD1222 COVID-19 vaccine. V was shortened by 0 bases and J by 5 bases, with 19 bases between the two germline ends. The CDR3 is 18 amino acids. Germline V gives CDR1 KGHDR, CDR2 SFDVKD. Profiling relied on immunoSEQ multiplex PCR, and the TCRdb table lists in-frame clones only, not all of them. The sample holds 150,000 to 170,000 clones; roughly nine tenths are singletons and the top ten take about 5.1%. Overall study results and limits: A mostly white British donor set with more females was recruited, and clonal diversity was possibly underestimated.

This sample comprised peripheral blood, obtained on day 0 of MenACWY control vaccination. This TCR was recovered from an adult in good health. The J gene is TRBJ1-5, the V gene TRBV24-1; D might be TRBD1 (6 bases). This CDR3 is CATSDLPCFGQRDQPQHF. CDR3 DNA: TGTGCCACCAGTGATTTGCCCTGTTTCGGACAGAGAGATCAGCCCCAGCATTTT.